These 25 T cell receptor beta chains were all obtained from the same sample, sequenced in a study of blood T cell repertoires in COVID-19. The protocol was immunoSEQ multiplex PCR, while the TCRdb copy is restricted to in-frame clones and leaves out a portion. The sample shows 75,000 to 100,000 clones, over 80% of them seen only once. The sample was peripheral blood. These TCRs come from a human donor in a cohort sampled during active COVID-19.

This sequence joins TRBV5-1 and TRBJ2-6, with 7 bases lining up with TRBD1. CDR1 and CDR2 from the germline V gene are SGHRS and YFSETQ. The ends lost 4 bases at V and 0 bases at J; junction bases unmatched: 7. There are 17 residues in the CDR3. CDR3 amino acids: CASSTGQTNSGANVLTF. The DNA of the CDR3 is TGCGCCAGCAGCACGGGACAGACCAACTCTGGGGCCAACGTCCTGACTTTC.

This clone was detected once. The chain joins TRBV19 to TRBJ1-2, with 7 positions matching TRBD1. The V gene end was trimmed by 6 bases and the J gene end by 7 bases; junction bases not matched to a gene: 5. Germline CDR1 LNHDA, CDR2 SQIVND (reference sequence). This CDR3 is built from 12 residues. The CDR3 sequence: CASSTGESGYTF. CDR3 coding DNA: TGTGCCAGTAGCACAGGGGAATCTGGCTACACCTTC.

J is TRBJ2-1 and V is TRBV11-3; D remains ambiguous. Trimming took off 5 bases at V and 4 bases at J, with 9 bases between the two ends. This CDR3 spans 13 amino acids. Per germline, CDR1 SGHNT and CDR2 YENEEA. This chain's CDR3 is CASSTSQYNEQFF. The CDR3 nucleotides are TGTGCCAGCAGCACCTCGCAGTACAATGAGCAGTTCTTC.

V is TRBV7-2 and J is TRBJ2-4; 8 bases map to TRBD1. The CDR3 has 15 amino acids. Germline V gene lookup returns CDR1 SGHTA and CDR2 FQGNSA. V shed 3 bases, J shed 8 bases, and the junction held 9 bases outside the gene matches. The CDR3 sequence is CASSFLPDRGHIQYF. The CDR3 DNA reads TGTGCCAGCAGCTTTCTTCCAGACAGGGGACACATTCAGTACTTC.

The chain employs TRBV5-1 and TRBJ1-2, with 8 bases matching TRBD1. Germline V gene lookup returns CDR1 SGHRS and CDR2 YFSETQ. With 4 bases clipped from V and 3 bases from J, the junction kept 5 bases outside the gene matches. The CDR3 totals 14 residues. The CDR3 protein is CASSGGDRHYGYTF. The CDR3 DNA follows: TGCGCCAGCAGCGGGGGGGACAGGCACTATGGCTACACCTTC.

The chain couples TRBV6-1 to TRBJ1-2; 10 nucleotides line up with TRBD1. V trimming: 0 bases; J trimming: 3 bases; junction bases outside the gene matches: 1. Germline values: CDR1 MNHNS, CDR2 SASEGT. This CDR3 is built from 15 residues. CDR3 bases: TGTGCCAGCAGTGAAGCCGGGACAGGGGACTATGGCTACACCTTC. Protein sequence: CASSEAGTGDYGYTF.

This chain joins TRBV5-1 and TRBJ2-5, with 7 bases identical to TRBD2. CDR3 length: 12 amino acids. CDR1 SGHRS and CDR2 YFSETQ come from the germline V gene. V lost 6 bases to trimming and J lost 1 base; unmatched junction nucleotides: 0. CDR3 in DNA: TGCGCCAGCAAGCGGGGCCAAGAGACCCAGTACTTC. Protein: CASKRGQETQYF. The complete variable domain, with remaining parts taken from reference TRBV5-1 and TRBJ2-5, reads KAGVTQTPRYLIKTRGQQVTLSCSPISGHRSVSWYQQTPGQGLQFLFEYFSETQRNKGNFPGRFSGRQFSNSRSEMNVSTLELGDSALYLCASKRGQETQYFGPGTRLLVL.

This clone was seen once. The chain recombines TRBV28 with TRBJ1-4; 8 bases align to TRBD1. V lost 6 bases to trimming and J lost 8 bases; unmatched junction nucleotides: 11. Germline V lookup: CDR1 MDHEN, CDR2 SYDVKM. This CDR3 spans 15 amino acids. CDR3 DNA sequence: TGTGCCAGCAGGGGAGACAGGGGAATAGGGGAAAAACTGTTTTTT. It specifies CASRGDRGIGEKLFF.

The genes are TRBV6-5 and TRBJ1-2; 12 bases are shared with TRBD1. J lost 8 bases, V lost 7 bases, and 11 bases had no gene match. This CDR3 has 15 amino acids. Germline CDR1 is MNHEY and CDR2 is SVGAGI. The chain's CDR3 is CASNIPGQGAEGYTF. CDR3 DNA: TGTGCCAGCAATATACCGGGACAGGGGGCGGAGGGCTACACCTTC.

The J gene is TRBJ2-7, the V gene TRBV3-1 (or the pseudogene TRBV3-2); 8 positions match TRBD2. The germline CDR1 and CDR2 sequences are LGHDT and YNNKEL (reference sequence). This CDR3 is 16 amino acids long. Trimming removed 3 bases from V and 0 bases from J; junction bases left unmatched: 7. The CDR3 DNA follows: TGTGCCAGCAGCCAGGTAGCGGGGAGGAGCTCCTACGAGCAGTACTTC. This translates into CASSQVAGRSSYEQYF.

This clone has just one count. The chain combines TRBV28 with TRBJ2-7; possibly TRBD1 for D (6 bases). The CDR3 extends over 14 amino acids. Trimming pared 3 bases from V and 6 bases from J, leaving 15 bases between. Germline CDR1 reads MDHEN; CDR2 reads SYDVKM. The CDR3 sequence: CASSLGTGLGEQYF. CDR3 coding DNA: TGTGCCAGCAGTTTGGGAACAGGGTTAGGCGAGCAGTACTTC.

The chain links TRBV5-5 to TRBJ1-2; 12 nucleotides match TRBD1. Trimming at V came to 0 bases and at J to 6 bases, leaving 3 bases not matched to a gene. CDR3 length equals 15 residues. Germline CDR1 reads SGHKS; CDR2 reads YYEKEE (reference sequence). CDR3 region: CASSLVGQGADGYTF. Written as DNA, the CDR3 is TGTGCCAGCAGCTTGGTGGGACAGGGGGCGGATGGCTACACCTTC.

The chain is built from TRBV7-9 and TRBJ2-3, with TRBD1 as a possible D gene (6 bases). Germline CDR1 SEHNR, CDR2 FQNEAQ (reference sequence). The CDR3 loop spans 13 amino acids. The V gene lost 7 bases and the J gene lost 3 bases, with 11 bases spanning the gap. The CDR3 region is CASNRDGTDTQYF. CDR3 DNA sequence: TGTGCCAGCAACAGGGATGGGACAGATACGCAGTATTTT.

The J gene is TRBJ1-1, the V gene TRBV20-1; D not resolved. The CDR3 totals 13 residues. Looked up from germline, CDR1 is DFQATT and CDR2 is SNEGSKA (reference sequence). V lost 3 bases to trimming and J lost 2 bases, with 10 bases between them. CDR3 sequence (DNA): TGCAGTGCTAGTCCCAGGCCCAACACTGAAGCTTTCTTT. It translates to CSASPRPNTEAFF.

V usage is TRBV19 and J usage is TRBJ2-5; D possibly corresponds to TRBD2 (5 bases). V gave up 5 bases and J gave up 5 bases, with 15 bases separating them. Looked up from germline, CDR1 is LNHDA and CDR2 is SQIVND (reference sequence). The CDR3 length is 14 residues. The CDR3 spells CASSPRTGPETQYF. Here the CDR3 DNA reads TGTGCCAGTAGTCCAAGGACTGGACCGGAGACCCAGTACTTC.

The CDR3 nucleotides read TGTGCTAGTGGTTGGTGGGACAACACAGGGGGCGAGCGGGATTTCGTCGGGGAGCTGTTTTTT. It yields the protein CASGWWDNTGGERDFVGELFF. The chain uses TRBV12-5 and TRBJ2-2, with 9 nucleotides matching TRBD1. This CDR3 has 21 amino acids. CDR1 is LGHNT, CDR2 FRNRAP, per germline. V lost 4 bases and J lost 7; bases outside the gene matches: 25.

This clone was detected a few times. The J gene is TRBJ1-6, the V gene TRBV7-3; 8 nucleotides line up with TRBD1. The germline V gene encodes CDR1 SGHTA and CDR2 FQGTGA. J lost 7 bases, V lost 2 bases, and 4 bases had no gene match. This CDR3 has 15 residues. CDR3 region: CASSLLGTGNSPLHF. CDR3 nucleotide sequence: TGTGCCAGCAGCTTACTTGGGACAGGAAATTCACCCCTCCACTTT.

CDR3 coding DNA: TGCAGTGCTAGTAGGGGAGGAAAACTGTTTTTT. As protein: CSASRGGKLFF. The V gene is TRBV20-1, the J gene TRBJ1-4; the D gene is possibly TRBD1 (5 bases). This CDR3 spans 11 amino acids. Germline V gene sequence: CDR1 DFQATT, CDR2 SNEGSKA (reference sequence). V lost 3 bases to trimming and J lost 10 bases, with 9 bases between them.

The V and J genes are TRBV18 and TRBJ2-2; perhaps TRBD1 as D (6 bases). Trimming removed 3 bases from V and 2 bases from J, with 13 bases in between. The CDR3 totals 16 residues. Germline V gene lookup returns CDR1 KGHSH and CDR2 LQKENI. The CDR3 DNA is TGTGCCAGCTCACCGCAACCGGACAGCAACACCGGGGAGCTGTTTTTT. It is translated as CASSPQPDSNTGELFF.

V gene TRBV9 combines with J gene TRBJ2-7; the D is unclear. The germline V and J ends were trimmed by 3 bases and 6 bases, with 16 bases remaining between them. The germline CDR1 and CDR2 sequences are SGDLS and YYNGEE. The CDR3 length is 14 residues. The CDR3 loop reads CASSELVSSPEQYF. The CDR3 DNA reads TGTGCCAGCAGCGAGTTGGTTAGTTCACCCGAGCAGTACTTC.

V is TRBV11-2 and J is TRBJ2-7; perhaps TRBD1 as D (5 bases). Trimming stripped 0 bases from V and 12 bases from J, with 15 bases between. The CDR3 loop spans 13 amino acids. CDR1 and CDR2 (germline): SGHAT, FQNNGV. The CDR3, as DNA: TGTGCCAGCAGCTTAGAACAAGGGGCAGGGCTGTACTTC. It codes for CASSLEQGAGLYF. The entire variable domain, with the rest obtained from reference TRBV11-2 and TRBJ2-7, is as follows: EAGVAQSPRYKIIEKRQSVAFWCNPISGHATLYWYQQILGQGPKLLIQFQNNGVVDDSQLPKDRFSAERLKGVDSTLKIQPAKLEDSAVYLCASSLEQGAGLYFGPGTRLTVT.

The CDR3: CASSSNTETKSSQYF. In DNA, the CDR3 is TGTGCCAGCAGCTCGAACACAGAAACGAAATCGTCCCAGTACTTC. The rearrangement uses TRBV5-4 and TRBJ2-5; D is uncertain. Trimming cost V 3 bases and J 9 bases, with 21 bases left between them. Germline lookup yields CDR1 SGHNT and CDR2 YYREEE (reference sequence). The CDR3 sequence is 15 residues long.

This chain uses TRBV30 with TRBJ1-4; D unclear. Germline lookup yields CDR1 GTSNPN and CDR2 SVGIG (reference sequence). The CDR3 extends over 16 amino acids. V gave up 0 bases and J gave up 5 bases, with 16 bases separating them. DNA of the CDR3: TGTGCCTGGAGTGTAATCGGGCGGGTCGAGAATGAAAAACTGTTTTTT. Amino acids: CAWSVIGRVENEKLFF. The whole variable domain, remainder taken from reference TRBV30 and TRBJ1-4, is SQTIHQWPATLVQPVGSPLSLECTVEGTSNPNLYWYRQAAGRGLQLLFYSVGIGQISSEVPQNLSASRPQDRQFILSSKKLLLSDSGFYLCAWSVIGRVENEKLFFGSGTQLSVL.

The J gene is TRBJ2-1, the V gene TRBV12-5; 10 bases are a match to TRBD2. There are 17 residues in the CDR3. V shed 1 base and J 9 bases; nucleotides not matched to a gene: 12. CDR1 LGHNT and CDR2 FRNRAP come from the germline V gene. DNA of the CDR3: TGTGCTAGTGGTTTGGGGCTAGCGGGGGCCGCGGACGTTGAGCAGTTCTTC. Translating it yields CASGLGLAGAADVEQFF.

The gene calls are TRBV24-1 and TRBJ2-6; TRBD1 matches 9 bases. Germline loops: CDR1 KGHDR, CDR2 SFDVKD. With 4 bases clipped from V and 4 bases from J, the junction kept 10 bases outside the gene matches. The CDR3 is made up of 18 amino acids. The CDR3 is CATSESRDRVWGANVLTF. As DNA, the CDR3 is TGTGCCACCAGTGAAAGCCGGGACAGGGTGTGGGGGGCCAACGTCCTGACTTTC.